The rows below give T cell receptor beta chains drawn from one sample of a study of blood T cell repertoires in COVID-19. The data were produced by immunoSEQ multiplex PCR, yet TCRdb's version contains in-frame clones alone and is incomplete. The sample includes about 310,000 clones, about nine tenths of them seen just once. The sample consisted of peripheral blood. The receptors were sampled from a young man with active or convalescent COVID-19. Each CDR3 is given with its conserved first and last residue. Fields, in order: J gene, clone size, V gene, D gene, CDR3 protein, CDR3 DNA. D genes are given only for firm matches. Clone size, where shown, is once, few, many, or a class for clones that have expanded.

j_gene: TRBJ1-2
abundance: -
v_gene: TRBV5-4
d_gene: TRBD1
CDR3aa: CASSQGAPLGHTF
CDR3nt: TGTGCCAGCAGCCAGGGGGCCCCACTTGGCCACACCTTC

j_gene: TRBJ2-7
abundance: -
v_gene: TRBV7-8
d_gene: TRBD1
CDR3aa: CASSTGTGNEQYF
CDR3nt: TGTGCCAGCAGCACCGGGACAGGGAACGAGCAGTACTTC

j_gene: TRBJ2-5
abundance: -
v_gene: TRBV19
d_gene: TRBD1
CDR3aa: CASGQGGETQYF
CDR3nt: TGTGCCAGTGGACAGGGTGGGGAGACCCAGTACTTC

j_gene: TRBJ2-7
abundance: -
v_gene: TRBV10-3
d_gene: TRBD1
CDR3aa: CAISETGQGYYEQYF
CDR3nt: TGTGCCATCAGTGAGACAGGACAGGGCTACTACGAGCAGTACTTC

j_gene: TRBJ1-6
abundance: -
v_gene: TRBV7-8
d_gene: -
CDR3aa: CASSEGGENSPLHF
CDR3nt: TGTGCCAGCAGCGAGGGCGGGGAAAATTCACCCCTCCACTTT

j_gene: TRBJ2-7
abundance: -
v_gene: TRBV12-3/TRBV12-4
d_gene: -
CDR3aa: CASRDTASEQYF
CDR3nt: TGTGCCAGCAGAGACACGGCCTCCGAGCAGTACTTC

j_gene: TRBJ2-3
abundance: -
v_gene: TRBV2
d_gene: -
CDR3aa: CASRRGQLSGSLSDTQYF
CDR3nt: TGTGCCAGCAGAAGGGGGCAACTAAGCGGGAGTCTCTCAGATACGCAGTATTTT

j_gene: TRBJ1-2
abundance: few
v_gene: TRBV6-5
d_gene: -
CDR3aa: CASRRDSYGYTF
CDR3nt: TGTGCCAGCCGGAGAGATTCATATGGCTACACCTTC

j_gene: TRBJ2-7
abundance: many
v_gene: TRBV28
d_gene: TRBD1
CDR3aa: CASSPKGLQQGAYYEQYF
CDR3nt: TGTGCCAGCAGCCCAAAGGGGCTCCAACAGGGGGCTTATTACGAGCAGTACTTC

j_gene: TRBJ1-1
abundance: -
v_gene: TRBV5-1
d_gene: -
CDR3aa: CASSFNPQDTEAFF
CDR3nt: TGCGCCAGCAGCTTCAATCCTCAGGACACTGAAGCTTTCTTT

j_gene: TRBJ1-1
abundance: -
v_gene: TRBV3-1/TRBV3-2
d_gene: TRBD1
CDR3aa: CASSPEVMTGMNTEAFF
CDR3nt: TGTGCCAGCAGCCCAGAAGTAATGACAGGGATGAACACTGAAGCTTTCTTT

j_gene: TRBJ2-7
abundance: -
v_gene: TRBV4-1
d_gene: -
CDR3aa: CASSQTYEQYF
CDR3nt: TGCGCCAGCAGTCAGACCTACGAGCAGTACTTC

j_gene: TRBJ1-4
abundance: once
v_gene: TRBV5-6
d_gene: -
CDR3aa: CASSFEAGREKLFF
CDR3nt: TGTGCCAGCAGCTTCGAGGCAGGGCGCGAAAAACTGTTTTTT

j_gene: TRBJ1-4
abundance: -
v_gene: TRBV27
d_gene: TRBD1
CDR3aa: CASSWGDRVEKLFF
CDR3nt: TGTGCCAGCAGTTGGGGGGACAGGGTTGAAAAACTGTTTTTT

j_gene: TRBJ2-1
abundance: -
v_gene: TRBV9
d_gene: -
CDR3aa: CASSVGSGRYNEQFF
CDR3nt: TGTGCCAGCAGCGTAGGTAGCGGAAGATACAATGAGCAGTTCTTC

j_gene: TRBJ2-5
abundance: once
v_gene: TRBV5-1
d_gene: TRBD2
CDR3aa: CASSSSPSGRAPKTQYF
CDR3nt: TGCGCCAGCAGCTCGTCCCCCAGCGGGAGGGCCCCAAAGACCCAGTACTTC

j_gene: TRBJ1-2
abundance: -
v_gene: TRBV4-1
d_gene: -
CDR3aa: CASSQDQTRVDGYTF
CDR3nt: TGCGCCAGCAGCCAAGATCAAACGAGGGTTGATGGCTACACCTTC

j_gene: TRBJ2-1
abundance: -
v_gene: TRBV19
d_gene: -
CDR3aa: CASSINTGSSYNEQFF
CDR3nt: TGTGCCAGTAGTATCAACACAGGGAGCTCCTACAATGAGCAGTTCTTC

j_gene: TRBJ2-3
abundance: -
v_gene: TRBV2
d_gene: -
CDR3aa: CASSESQGGGTQYF
CDR3nt: TGTGCCAGCAGTGAGTCACAAGGCGGCGGTACGCAGTATTTT

j_gene: TRBJ2-7
abundance: -
v_gene: TRBV12-5
d_gene: TRBD2
CDR3aa: CASAQGTGGIEQYF
CDR3nt: TGTGCTAGTGCCCAAGGGACGGGAGGGATCGAGCAGTACTTC

j_gene: TRBJ2-3
abundance: -
v_gene: TRBV7-2
d_gene: -
CDR3aa: CASSLYIDTQYF
CDR3nt: TGTGCCAGCAGCTTATACATAGATACGCAGTATTTT

j_gene: TRBJ2-5
abundance: -
v_gene: TRBV12-3/TRBV12-4
d_gene: TRBD2
CDR3aa: CASRRESEETQYF
CDR3nt: TGTGCCAGCAGGCGGGAGTCGGAAGAGACCCAGTACTTC

j_gene: TRBJ1-2
abundance: once
v_gene: TRBV9
d_gene: -
CDR3aa: CASENRVYGYTF
CDR3nt: TGTGCCAGCGAAAACCGGGTATATGGCTACACCTTC

j_gene: TRBJ1-6
abundance: few
v_gene: TRBV7-8
d_gene: -
CDR3aa: CASSPARTSKYNSPLHF
CDR3nt: TGTGCCAGCAGCCCCGCCAGGACAAGCAAGTATAATTCACCCCTCCACTTT

j_gene: TRBJ2-2
abundance: -
v_gene: TRBV9
d_gene: -
CDR3aa: CASKTGVTGELFF
CDR3nt: TGTGCCAGCAAGACCGGAGTCACCGGGGAGCTGTTTTTT

j_gene: TRBJ1-5
abundance: once
v_gene: TRBV19
d_gene: -
CDR3aa: CASSIFRIGNQPQHF
CDR3nt: TGTGCCAGTAGTATTTTCAGGATCGGCAATCAGCCCCAGCATTTT

j_gene: TRBJ2-2
abundance: -
v_gene: TRBV9
d_gene: TRBD1
CDR3aa: CASSPQVQGATGELFF
CDR3nt: TGTGCCAGCAGCCCACAGGTCCAGGGGGCGACCGGGGAGCTGTTTTTT

j_gene: TRBJ2-5
abundance: -
v_gene: TRBV12-3/TRBV12-4
d_gene: -
CDR3aa: CASSLRETQYF
CDR3nt: TGTGCCAGCAGTTTACGGGAGACCCAGTACTTC

j_gene: TRBJ2-7
abundance: -
v_gene: TRBV7-9
d_gene: TRBD1
CDR3aa: CASSPSRDRGRYEQYF
CDR3nt: TGTGCCAGCAGTCCGAGCCGGGACAGGGGTAGGTACGAGCAGTACTTC

j_gene: TRBJ1-1
abundance: -
v_gene: TRBV19
d_gene: -
CDR3aa: CASSIHAGLNTEAFF
CDR3nt: TGTGCCAGTAGTATACACGCAGGCCTGAACACTGAAGCTTTCTTT

j_gene: TRBJ1-2
abundance: -
v_gene: TRBV29-1
d_gene: TRBD1
CDR3aa: CSVGYRGNGYTF
CDR3nt: TGCAGCGTTGGGTACAGGGGGAATGGCTACACCTTC

j_gene: TRBJ2-5
abundance: -
v_gene: TRBV19
d_gene: -
CDR3aa: CASSMGRTDQETQYF
CDR3nt: TGTGCCAGTAGTATGGGCAGGACAGACCAAGAGACCCAGTACTTC

j_gene: TRBJ2-7
abundance: few
v_gene: TRBV6-5
d_gene: -
CDR3aa: CASSPDSPYEQYF
CDR3nt: TGTGCCAGCAGTCCGGACTCGCCCTACGAGCAGTACTTC

j_gene: TRBJ2-7
abundance: many
v_gene: TRBV14
d_gene: -
CDR3aa: CASSQDQFYEQYF
CDR3nt: TGTGCCAGCAGCCAAGACCAATTCTACGAGCAGTACTTC

j_gene: TRBJ2-1
abundance: -
v_gene: TRBV5-1
d_gene: -
CDR3aa: CASSTLVGGARGNEQFF
CDR3nt: TGCGCCAGCAGTACACTAGTGGGGGGAGCCCGTGGCAATGAGCAGTTCTTC